This T cell receptor (beta chain) was captured by sequencing in a study of cytomegalovirus exposure and HLA in healthy donors. Whole-study findings and limits: Analyzed later, association rates of TCRs varied across HLA loci, with DRB1 most and HLA-C fewest.

CDR1 and CDR2 (germline): SGHVS, FNYEAQ. CDR3 length: 15 amino acids. Trimming removed 3 bases from V and 0 bases from J, with 10 bases in between. Concerning this clone itself: The antigen remains unidentified.

This PCR relied on a set of 60 Vbeta primers and 13 Jbeta primers. Sequencing used immunoSEQ multiplex PCR; TCRdb keeps in-frame clones, though not all of them. The table includes 110,000 or so clones, over 65% detected once. The sequence was obtained from a female donor in good health and CMV-seronegative. The sample taken for sequencing was PBMCs. The J gene is TRBJ2-3, the V gene TRBV7-6; maybe TRBD1 (6 bases). The CDR3 DNA reads TGTGCCAGCAGCTTGGACAGCTCTAGCACAGATACGCAGTATTTT. This encodes CASSLDSSSTDTQYF.